The subject of this entry is one T cell receptor (beta chain). This specimen comes from a study of blood T cell repertoires in COVID-19. The CDR3 extends over 17 amino acids. The germline CDR1 and CDR2 sequences are MNHEY and SVGEGT. V was pared by 4 bases and J by 0 bases, with 16 bases between. This table comes from immunoSEQ multiplex PCR, and its TCRdb copy is limited to in-frame clones, with some not included. The sample lists 450,000 or so clones, around 90% seen once, with roughly 0.87% in the top ten. The chain employs TRBV6-2 or TRBV6-3 and TRBJ2-4; no clear D gene. The receptor's source is a man between 18 and 29 years old with COVID-19, enrolled during active disease. The sample was peripheral blood. The CDR3 region is CASSLIASTIAKNIQYF. The DNA of the CDR3 is TGTGCCAGCAGTTTGATAGCAAGTACTATAGCCAAAAACATTCAGTACTTC.